The subject of this entry is one T cell receptor (beta chain). The target antigen is unknown. The entry originates in a study of T cell repertoires in cytomegalovirus infection. Study-level information: Indications of both CMV infection and matching HLA type were provided by public TCR beta signatures. Study-wide results and caveats: In two of eight donors, the top clonotype was HLA-C-restricted CMV-specific.

Germline CDR1 reads MGHRA; CDR2 reads YSYEKL. CDR3 length: 16 residues. Deletions cut 1 base from V and 5 bases from J, with 17 bases between. One entry per CDR3 protein results from TCRdb running MiXCR on the reads. This table has 50,000 to 60,000 distinct CDR3 sequences, about 18% appearing once. Sequences were derived from CD8+ T cells from cultured PBMCs, sampled from culture after CMV antigen stimulation. The source is a human donor in good health (CMV status not recorded). Some clones in this sample may be carry-over from other donors' samples. This chain joins TRBV4-1 and TRBJ1-2; D is undetermined. CDR3 coding DNA: TGCGCCAGCAGCCAAGTAGTCTCCATGAGTATTTATGGCTACACCTTC. Amino acids: CASSQVVSMSIYGYTF.